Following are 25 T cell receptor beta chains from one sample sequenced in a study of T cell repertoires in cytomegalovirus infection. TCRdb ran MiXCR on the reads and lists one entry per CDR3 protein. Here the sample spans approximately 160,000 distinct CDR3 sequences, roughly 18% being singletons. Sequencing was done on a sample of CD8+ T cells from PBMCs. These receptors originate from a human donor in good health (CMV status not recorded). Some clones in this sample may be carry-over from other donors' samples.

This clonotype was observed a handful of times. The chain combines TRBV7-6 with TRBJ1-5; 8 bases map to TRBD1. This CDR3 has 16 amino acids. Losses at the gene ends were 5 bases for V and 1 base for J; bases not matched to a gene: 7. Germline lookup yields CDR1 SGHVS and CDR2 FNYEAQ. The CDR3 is CASSLGQGLSNQPQHF. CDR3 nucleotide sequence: TGTGCCAGCAGCCTCGGACAGGGTTTGAGCAATCAGCCCCAGCATTTT.

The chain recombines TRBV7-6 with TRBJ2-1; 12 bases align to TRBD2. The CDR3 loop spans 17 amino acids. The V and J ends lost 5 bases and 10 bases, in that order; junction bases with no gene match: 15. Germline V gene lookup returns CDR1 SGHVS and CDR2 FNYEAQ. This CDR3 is CASSKTSGRGPSGEQFF. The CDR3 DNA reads TGTGCCAGCAGCAAGACTAGCGGGAGAGGTCCTTCAGGGGAGCAGTTCTTC.

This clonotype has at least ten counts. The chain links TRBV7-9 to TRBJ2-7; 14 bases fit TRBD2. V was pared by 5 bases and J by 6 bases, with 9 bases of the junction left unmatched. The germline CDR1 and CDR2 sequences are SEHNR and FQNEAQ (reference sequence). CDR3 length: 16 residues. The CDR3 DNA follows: TGTGCCAGCAGCCAGCCGGGACTAGCGGGAGTGGGCGAGCAGTACTTC. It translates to CASSQPGLAGVGEQYF.

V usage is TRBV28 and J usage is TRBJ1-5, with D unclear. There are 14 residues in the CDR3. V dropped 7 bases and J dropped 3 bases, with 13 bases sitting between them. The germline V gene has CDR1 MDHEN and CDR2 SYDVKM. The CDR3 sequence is CASTKEGYNQPQHF. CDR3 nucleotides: TGTGCCAGCACCAAGGAAGGGTACAATCAGCCCCAGCATTTT.

The CDR3 coding sequence is TGCAGCGGGGCGGGGGTAGGAAACTATGGCTACACCTTC. Translation gives CSGAGVGNYGYTF. V is TRBV29-1 and J is TRBJ1-2, with D possibly TRBD1 on 5 matching bases. V was pared by 7 bases and J by 2 bases, with 14 bases between. The CDR3 is 13 amino acids. Per germline, CDR1 SQVTM and CDR2 ANQGSEA. The entire variable domain, with the rest obtained from reference TRBV29-1 and TRBJ1-2, is as follows: SAVISQKPSRDICQRGTSLTIQCQVDSQVTMMFWYRQQPGQSLTLIATANQGSEATYESGFVIDKFPISRPNLTFSTLTVSNMSPEDSSIYLCSGAGVGNYGYTFGSGTRLTVV.

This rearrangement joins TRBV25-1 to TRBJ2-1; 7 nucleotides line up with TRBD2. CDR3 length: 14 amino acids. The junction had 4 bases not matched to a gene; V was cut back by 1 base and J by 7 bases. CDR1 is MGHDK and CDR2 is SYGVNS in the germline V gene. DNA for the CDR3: TGTGCCAGCAGTGAATTGCGGGAGCGGAATGAGCAGTTCTTC. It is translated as CASSELRERNEQFF.

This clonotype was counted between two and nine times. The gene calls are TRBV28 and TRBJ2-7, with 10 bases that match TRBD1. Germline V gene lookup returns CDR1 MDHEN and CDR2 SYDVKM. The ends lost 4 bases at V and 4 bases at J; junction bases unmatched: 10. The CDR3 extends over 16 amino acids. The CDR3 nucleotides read TGTGCCAGCAGTTCGCCGAGCGGGACAGGGGATTACGAGCAGTACTTC. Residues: CASSSPSGTGDYEQYF. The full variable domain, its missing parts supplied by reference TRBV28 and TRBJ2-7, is DVKVTQSSRYLVKRTGEKVFLECVQDMDHENMFWYRQDPGLGLRLIYFSYDVKMKEKGDIPEGYSVSREKKERFSLILESASTNQTSMYLCASSSPSGTGDYEQYFGPGTRLTVT.

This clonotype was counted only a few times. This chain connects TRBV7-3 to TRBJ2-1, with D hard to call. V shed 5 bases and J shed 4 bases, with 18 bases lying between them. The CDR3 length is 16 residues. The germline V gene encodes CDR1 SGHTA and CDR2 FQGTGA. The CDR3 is CASSLGAAGPYNEQFF. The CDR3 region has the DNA TGTGCCAGCAGCCTCGGCGCGGCCGGCCCATACAATGAGCAGTTCTTC.

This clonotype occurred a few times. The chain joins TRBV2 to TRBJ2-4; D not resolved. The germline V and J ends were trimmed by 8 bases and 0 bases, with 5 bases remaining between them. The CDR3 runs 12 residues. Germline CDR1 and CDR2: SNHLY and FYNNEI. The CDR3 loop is CASRVAKNIQYF. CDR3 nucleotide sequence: TGTGCCAGCCGGGTAGCCAAAAACATTCAGTACTTC.

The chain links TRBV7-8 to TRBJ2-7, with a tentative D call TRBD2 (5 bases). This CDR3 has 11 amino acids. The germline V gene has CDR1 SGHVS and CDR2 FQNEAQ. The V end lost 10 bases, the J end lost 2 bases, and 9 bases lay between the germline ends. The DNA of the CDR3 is TGTGCCACCGCGGAGGCCTACGAGCAGTACTTC. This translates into CATAEAYEQYF. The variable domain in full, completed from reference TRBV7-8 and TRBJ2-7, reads GAGVSQSPRYKVAKRGQDVALRCDPISGHVSLFWYQQALGQGPEFLTYFQNEAQLDKSGLPSDRFFAERPEGSVSTLKIQRTQQEDSAVYLCATAEAYEQYFGPGTRLTVT.

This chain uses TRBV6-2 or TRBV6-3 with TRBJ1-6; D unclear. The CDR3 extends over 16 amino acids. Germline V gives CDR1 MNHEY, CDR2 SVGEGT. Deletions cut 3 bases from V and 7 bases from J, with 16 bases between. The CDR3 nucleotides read TGTGCCAGCAGTTATGAGGATACGCGAGGGAATTCACCCCTCCACTTT. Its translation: CASSYEDTRGNSPLHF.

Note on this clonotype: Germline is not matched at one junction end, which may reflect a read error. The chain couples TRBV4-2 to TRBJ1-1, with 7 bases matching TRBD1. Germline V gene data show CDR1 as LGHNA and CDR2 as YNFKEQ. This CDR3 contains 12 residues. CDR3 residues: CASTQGGPEAFF. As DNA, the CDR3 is TGTGCCAGCACCCAAGGGGGCCCTGAAGCTTTCTTT.

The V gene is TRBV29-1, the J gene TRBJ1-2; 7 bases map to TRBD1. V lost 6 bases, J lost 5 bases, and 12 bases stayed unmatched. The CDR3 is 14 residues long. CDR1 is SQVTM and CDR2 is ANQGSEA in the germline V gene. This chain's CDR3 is CSVPQTGEGYGYTF. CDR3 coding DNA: TGCAGCGTCCCTCAAACAGGGGAAGGATATGGCTACACCTTC.

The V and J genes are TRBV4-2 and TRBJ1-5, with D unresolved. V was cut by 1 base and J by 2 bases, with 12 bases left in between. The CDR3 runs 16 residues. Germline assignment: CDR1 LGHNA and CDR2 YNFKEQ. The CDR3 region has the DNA TGTGCCAGCAGCCAAGTGGCGGGGAAGGGCAATCAGCCCCAGCATTTT. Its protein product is CASSQVAGKGNQPQHF.

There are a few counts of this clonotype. Here the CDR3 DNA reads TGTGCCAGCAGCGCGCCGGGGTCCCCATCCTACGAGCAGTACTTC. It translates to CASSAPGSPSYEQYF. The chain combines TRBV7-8 with TRBJ2-7; maybe TRBD2 (5 bases). V lost 5 bases, J lost 1 base, and 15 bases lay in between. The CDR3 has 15 residues. CDR1 is SGHVS, CDR2 FQNEAQ, per germline.

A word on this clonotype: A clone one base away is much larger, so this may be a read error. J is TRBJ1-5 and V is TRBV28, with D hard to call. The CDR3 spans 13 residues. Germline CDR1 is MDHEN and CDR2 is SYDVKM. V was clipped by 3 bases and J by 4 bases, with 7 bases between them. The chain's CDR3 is CASSFWGNQPQHF. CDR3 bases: TGTGCCAGCAGTTTCTGGGGAAATCAGCCCCAGCATTTT.

The DNA for the CDR3 is TGTGCCAGCAGTTTATACACCCCGGGAGCTGGGGCCAACGTCCTGACTTTC. It is translated as CASSLYTPGAGANVLTF. The rearrangement joins TRBV27 to TRBJ2-6, with D maybe TRBD2 (6 bases). This CDR3 is 17 amino acids long. Looked up from germline, CDR1 is MNHEY and CDR2 is SMNVEV (reference sequence). Trimming removed 1 base at V and 2 bases at J, with 12 bases between.

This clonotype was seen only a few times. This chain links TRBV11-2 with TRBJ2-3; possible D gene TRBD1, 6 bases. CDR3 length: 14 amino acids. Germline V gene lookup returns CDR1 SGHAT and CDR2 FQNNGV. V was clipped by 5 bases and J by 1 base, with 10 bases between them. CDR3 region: CASSQTGRTDTQYF. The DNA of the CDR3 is TGTGCCAGCAGCCAAACAGGGCGCACAGATACGCAGTATTTT.

This CDR3 reads CASSQGRGAPYEQYF. Here the CDR3 DNA reads TGTGCCAGCAGCCAAGGGCGGGGAGCTCCCTACGAGCAGTACTTC. V usage is TRBV14 and J usage is TRBJ2-7; perhaps TRBD2 as D (6 bases). In germline, CDR1 is SGHDN, CDR2 FVKESK. There are 15 residues in the CDR3. Between the trimmed V and J ends, which lost 1 base and 2 bases, there was a span of 12 bases. Drawing the rest from reference TRBV14 and TRBJ2-7, the complete variable domain is EAGVTQFPSHSVIEKGQTVTLRCDPISGHDNLYWYRRVMGKEIKFLLHFVKESKQDESGMPNNRFLAERTGGTYSTLKVQPAELEDSGVYFCASSQGRGAPYEQYFGPGTRLTVT.

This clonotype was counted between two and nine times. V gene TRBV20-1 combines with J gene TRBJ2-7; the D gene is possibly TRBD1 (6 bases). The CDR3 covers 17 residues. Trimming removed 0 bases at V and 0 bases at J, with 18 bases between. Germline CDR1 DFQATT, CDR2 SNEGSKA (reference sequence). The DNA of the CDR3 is TGCAGTGCTAGAGACCTAACTCCGGGACACCCCTCCTACGAGCAGTACTTC. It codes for CSARDLTPGHPSYEQYF.

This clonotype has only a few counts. The CDR3 reads CAISESLAGYYEQYF. CDR3 DNA: TGTGCCATCAGTGAGTCCCTAGCGGGGTATTACGAGCAGTACTTC. The chain carries TRBV10-3 and TRBJ2-7, with 9 bases that match TRBD2. Trimming cost V 0 bases and J 4 bases; bases outside gene matches: 4. CDR1 and CDR2 from the germline V gene are ENHRY and SYGVKD. The length of the CDR3 is 15 residues.

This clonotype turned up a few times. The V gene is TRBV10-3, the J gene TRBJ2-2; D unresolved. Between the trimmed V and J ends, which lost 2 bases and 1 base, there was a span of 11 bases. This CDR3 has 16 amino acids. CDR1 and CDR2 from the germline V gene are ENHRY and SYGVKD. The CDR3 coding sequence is TGTGCCATCAGTGAGGTTGACACAGAGAACACCGGGGAGCTGTTTTTT. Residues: CAISEVDTENTGELFF.

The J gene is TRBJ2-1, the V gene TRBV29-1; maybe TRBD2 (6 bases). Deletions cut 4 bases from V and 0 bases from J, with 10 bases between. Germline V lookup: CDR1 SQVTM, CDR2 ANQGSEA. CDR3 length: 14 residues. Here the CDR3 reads CSVATRGSYNEQFF. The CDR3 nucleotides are TGCAGCGTTGCGACTAGGGGCTCCTACAATGAGCAGTTCTTC.

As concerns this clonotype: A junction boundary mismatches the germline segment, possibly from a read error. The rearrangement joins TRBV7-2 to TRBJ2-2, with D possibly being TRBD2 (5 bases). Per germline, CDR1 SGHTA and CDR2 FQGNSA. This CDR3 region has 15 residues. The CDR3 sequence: CASSPSEQLTGKLFF. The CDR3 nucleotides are TGTGCCAGCAGCCCATCTGAGCAGCTCACCGGGAAGCTGTTTTTT.

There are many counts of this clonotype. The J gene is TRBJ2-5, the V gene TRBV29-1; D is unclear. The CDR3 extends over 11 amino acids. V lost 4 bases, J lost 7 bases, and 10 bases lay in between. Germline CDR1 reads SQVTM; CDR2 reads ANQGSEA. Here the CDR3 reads CSVGSDSTQYF. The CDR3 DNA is TGCAGCGTTGGGAGCGATTCGACCCAGTACTTC.